This TCR beta chain was profiled in a study of identical twins. Study-wide findings and caveats: In cord blood, abundant beta clonotypes had fewer insertions; memory showed no trend. Not following the same donors, the study drew its conclusions from cross-sectional statistical analysis.

With respect to this clonotype: What it binds is unknown.

Healthy Caucasians provided all donations. Through template switching, a universal primer site was introduced, and the cDNA contained unique molecular identifiers. TCRdb re-called the 5' RACE reads with MiXCR, one entry per CDR3 protein. Among some 330,000 distinct CDR3 sequences listed, approximately 9.1% were seen once. Sequencing was done on a sample of naive T cells sorted from blood. The sequence was obtained from a woman aged 45-65 years in good health.

The CDR3 here is CASSLAGAGGAFEQYV. The CDR3 coding sequence is TGCGCCAGCAGCTTGGCCGGAGCGGGAGGTGCTTTCGAGCAGTACGTC. The chain couples TRBV5-1 to TRBJ2-7; 9 nucleotides match TRBD2. The V and J ends lost 0 bases and 6 bases, in that order; junction bases with no gene match: 10. Germline V gene sequence: CDR1 SGHRS, CDR2 YFSETQ. The CDR3 loop spans 16 amino acids.